Listed below are T cell receptor beta chains from one sample, sequenced in a study of T cells in Graves' hyperthyroidism and ophthalmopathy. TCRdb ran MiXCR on the multiplex PCR reads and lists one entry per CDR3 protein. This table has roughly 350,000 distinct CDR3 sequences, more than 12% appearing once. Sequencing was carried out using blood. The origin of the receptors is a woman aged 30 to 39 with Graves' ophthalmopathy. Both conserved end residues are part of each CDR3. Fields, in order: J gene, V gene, clone size, CDR3 protein. Expanded clones are given a class, and other clones once, few, many or no size at all.

J: TRBJ1-3; V: TRBV27; size: .; CDR3: CARTGNTIYF
J: TRBJ2-3; V: TRBV28; size: .; CDR3: CASSALAGGSTDTQYF
J: TRBJ1-6; V: TRBV7-2; size: many; CDR3: CASSQGGRGNSPLHF
J: TRBJ2-7; V: TRBV6-1; size: few; CDR3: CASSETRGGSALYEQYF
J: TRBJ2-3; V: TRBV7-2; size: many; CDR3: CASSYIWGAGTDTQYF
J: TRBJ2-7; V: TRBV6-5; size: many; CDR3: CASSYSYDGSYEQYF
J: TRBJ1-1; V: TRBV9; size: .; CDR3: CASSSSDTTEAFF
J: TRBJ2-7; V: TRBV28; size: many; CDR3: CASSLLTDLHEQYF
J: TRBJ2-3; V: TRBV19; size: .; CDR3: CASSILAESDTQYF
J: TRBJ2-2; V: TRBV5-1; size: .; CDR3: CATSMGLHSPGELFF
J: TRBJ2-5; V: TRBV3-1; size: many; CDR3: CASSQEGLAGGQETQYF
J: TRBJ2-1; V: TRBV7-2; size: .; CDR3: CASSPSPSGGANEQFF
J: TRBJ2-7; V: TRBV6-6; size: .; CDR3: CASRSSGVYEQYF
J: TRBJ1-1; V: TRBV6-1; size: .; CDR3: CASELIYKSMNTEAFF
J: TRBJ1-3; V: TRBV28; size: many; CDR3: CASSLPETGFSGNTIYF
J: TRBJ2-1; V: TRBV20-1; size: many; CDR3: CSALSGTSAVEQFF
J: TRBJ2-3; V: TRBV7-9; size: many; CDR3: CASSFFGQRTDTQYF
J: TRBJ1-5; V: TRBV19; size: many; CDR3: CASSPRTAWGNQPQHF
J: TRBJ2-2; V: TRBV11-2; size: many; CDR3: CASRRDARGDGELFF
J: TRBJ2-6; V: TRBV12-3/TRBV12-4; size: .; CDR3: CASSPPPLSGANVLTF
J: TRBJ1-2; V: TRBV30; size: many; CDR3: CAYARQGNYGYTF
J: TRBJ1-5; V: TRBV28; size: many; CDR3: CASSPRWGHRYSNQPQHF
J: TRBJ2-7; V: TRBV15; size: few; CDR3: CATSPTRAQAYEQYF
J: TRBJ1-5; V: TRBV12-3/TRBV12-4; size: few; CDR3: CASSQRGPQHF
J: TRBJ1-4; V: TRBV20-1; size: few; CDR3: CSARNQTTGGKLFF
J: TRBJ2-1; V: TRBV2; size: few; CDR3: CASSDIGRRFF
J: TRBJ2-1; V: TRBV12-3/TRBV12-4; size: many; CDR3: CASSQSGRNEQFF
J: TRBJ1-5; V: TRBV28; size: .; CDR3: CASSLNRVQPQHF
J: TRBJ2-7; V: TRBV20-1; size: many; CDR3: CSAQRQGASIHEQYF
J: TRBJ2-1; V: TRBV6-1; size: few; CDR3: CASSEGEAYGGFF
J: TRBJ1-2; V: TRBV20-1; size: .; CDR3: CSARGGGDHGGYTF
J: TRBJ1-4; V: TRBV28; size: few; CDR3: CASTTDTNEKLFF
J: TRBJ2-5; V: TRBV7-9; size: .; CDR3: CASSPGSGGSYQETQYF
J: TRBJ2-1; V: TRBV19; size: .; CDR3: CASSIHAELGNEQFF
J: TRBJ1-1; V: TRBV12-3/TRBV12-4; size: many; CDR3: CASSFLGAEAFF
J: TRBJ1-2; V: TRBV4-1; size: many; CDR3: CASSQAGRTGGYTF
J: TRBJ2-1; V: TRBV12-3/TRBV12-4; size: many; CDR3: CASSDLAGGYNEQFF
J: TRBJ2-7; V: TRBV4-2; size: .; CDR3: CASSQARGVAYEQYF
J: TRBJ1-2; V: TRBV9; size: many; CDR3: CASNSGADGYTF
J: TRBJ1-5; V: TRBV27; size: many; CDR3: CASGTGDSNQPQHF
J: TRBJ1-6; V: TRBV7-3; size: many; CDR3: CASSLDSMNSPLHF
J: TRBJ1-5; V: TRBV7-9; size: many; CDR3: CASSFMGQKPQHF
J: TRBJ1-5; V: TRBV2; size: many; CDR3: CASSEEWNSNQPQHF
J: TRBJ2-3; V: TRBV10-2; size: .; CDR3: CASTEGGTDTQYF
J: TRBJ1-2; V: TRBV2; size: many; CDR3: CASPGTGLYGYTF
J: TRBJ1-1; V: TRBV6-5; size: few; CDR3: CASSYQEYTEAFF
J: TRBJ1-5; V: TRBV28; size: many; CDR3: CASSLYFTGIDQPQHF
J: TRBJ1-3; V: TRBV3-1; size: many; CDR3: CASQAAGKGNTIYF
J: TRBJ2-1; V: TRBV24-1; size: many; CDR3: CATSDPGGTGSYNEQFF
J: TRBJ2-3; V: TRBV5-1; size: many; CDR3: CASSPQTSGGANTQYF
J: TRBJ2-1; V: TRBV7-8; size: many; CDR3: CASSRPGLANNEQFF